These 17 T cell receptor beta chains came from one sample sequenced in a study of CD8+CD57+ T cells in acquired aplastic anemia. In patients chosen for sequencing, flow cytometry had shown CD8+CD57+ cell expansion. Genomic DNA provided the template from which TCR beta VDJ and CDR3 profiles were obtained. TCRdb itself ran the reads through MiXCR, one entry per CDR3 protein. The table records roughly 250,000 distinct CDR3 sequences, about 44% of them present only once. The sequencing sample was made of sorted CD4+, CD8+, or CD8+CD57+ T cells (not recorded which) from PBMCs. These receptors were collected from a human donor with aplastic anemia.

The chain carries TRBV7-9 and TRBJ1-2; 10 bases map to TRBD1. Per germline, CDR1 SEHNR and CDR2 FQNEAQ (reference sequence). The CDR3 extends over 16 amino acids. V lost 5 bases, J lost 5 bases, and 11 bases stayed unmatched. The CDR3 sequence is CASSQGTLGQGYGYTF. The CDR3 nucleotides are TGTGCCAGCAGCCAAGGGACGTTGGGACAGGGGTATGGCTACACCTTC.

In its sample, this clonotype was seen many times. The rearrangement joins TRBV7-9 to TRBJ1-2; TRBD1 agrees at 7 bases. J was trimmed by 4 bases and V by 5 bases; bases with no gene match: 4. CDR1 is SEHNR, CDR2 FQNEAQ, per germline (reference sequence). CDR3 length: 13 amino acids. The CDR3 DNA follows: TGTGCCAGCAGCCATCGGACAGGCTATGGCTACACCTTC. This sequence encodes CASSHRTGYGYTF.

This clonotype appeared many times. The V and J genes are TRBV4-3 and TRBJ1-6; 7 bases line up with TRBD1. This CDR3 region has 12 residues. Trimming at V came to 3 bases and at J to 19 bases, leaving 9 bases not matched to a gene. Germline values: CDR1 LGHNA, CDR2 YSLEER. In DNA, the CDR3 is TGCGCCAGCAGCCAGGACCCGGGACAGCTTCACTTT. It yields the protein CASSQDPGQLHF.

This chain links TRBV14 with TRBJ1-2; perhaps TRBD1 as D (5 bases). The ends were cut back, 3 bases at V and 7 bases at J, with 18 bases in the middle. CDR1 SGHDN and CDR2 FVKESK come from the germline V gene. CDR3 length: 15 residues. CDR3 protein: CASSQQLRGTRGYTF. CDR3 DNA: TGTGCCAGCAGCCAGCAATTACGGGGGACCCGTGGCTACACCTTC.

Ten or more counts support this clonotype. The V gene is TRBV5-5, the J gene TRBJ1-5; 9 bases are shared with TRBD1. Germline-derived CDR1 and CDR2 are SGHKS and YYEKEE (reference sequence). There are 16 residues in the CDR3. The J segment lost 6 bases and the V segment lost 4 bases, leaving 11 bases of the junction unmatched. CDR3 nucleotide sequence: TGTGCCAGCAGCCTGGGGACAGGGCCCTCCGCTCAGCCCCAGCATTTT. As protein: CASSLGTGPSAQPQHF.

This clonotype was picked up many times. The chain links TRBV25-1 to TRBJ1-3, with a possible D match to TRBD1 (6 bases). Germline CDR1 MGHDK, CDR2 SYGVNS. V was shortened by 4 bases and J by 2 bases, with 12 bases between the two germline ends. CDR3 size: 15 residues. Here the CDR3 reads CASSGGRTAGNTIYF. CDR3 in DNA: TGTGCCAGCAGTGGGGGGCGGACGGCTGGAAACACCATATATTTT.

The V and J genes are TRBV30 and TRBJ2-7, with D hard to call. The CDR3 contains 12 residues. V lost 1 base and J lost 2, with 6 bases in between. Germline CDR1 GTSNPN, CDR2 SVGIG (reference sequence). The CDR3 is CAWSGDPYEQYF. In nucleotides, the CDR3 is TGTGCCTGGAGTGGGGATCCCTACGAGCAGTACTTC.

The rearrangement uses TRBV20-1 and TRBJ1-2, with D unclear. This CDR3 contains 12 residues. Trimming cost V 0 bases and J 10 bases, with 12 bases left between them. Per the germline V gene, CDR1 is DFQATT and CDR2 is SNEGSKA (reference sequence). The CDR3 sequence: CSARDPFDDYTF. The CDR3 nucleotides are TGCAGTGCTAGAGATCCATTCGATGACTACACCTTC.

This clonotype has a count of ten or more. The chain carries TRBV6-5 and TRBJ2-7; D gene ambiguous. The CDR3 runs to 15 residues. From germline, CDR1 is MNHEY and CDR2 SVGAGI. The ends were cut back, 0 bases at V and 0 bases at J, with 9 bases in the middle. CDR3 region: CASSYSLSSSYEQYF. CDR3 coding DNA: TGTGCCAGCAGTTACTCCCTCTCTAGCTCCTACGAGCAGTACTTC.

This clonotype was seen at least ten times. This chain uses TRBV7-9 with TRBJ2-2; a possible D gene is TRBD2 (6 bases). V was shortened by 5 bases and J by 3 bases, with 19 bases between the two germline ends. The CDR3 runs to 17 residues. Per the germline V gene, CDR1 is SEHNR and CDR2 is FQNEAQ (reference sequence). The CDR3 coding sequence is TGTGCCAGCAGCGCCCCCACGACTAGAGTGTACACCGGGGAGCTGTTTTTT. Translated: CASSAPTTRVYTGELFF. Supplemented by reference TRBV7-9 and TRBJ2-2, the full variable domain reads DTGVSQNPRHKITKRGQNVTFRCDPISEHNRLYWYRQTLGQGPEFLTYFQNEAQLEKSRLLSDRFSAERPKGSFSTLEIQRTEQGDSAMYLCASSAPTTRVYTGELFFGEGSRLTVL.

J is TRBJ2-1 and V is TRBV20-1, with a possible D match to TRBD2 (5 bases). Germline CDR1 DFQATT, CDR2 SNEGSKA (reference sequence). V was clipped by 6 bases and J by 0 bases, with 9 bases between them. The CDR3 contains 13 residues. The DNA for the CDR3 is TGCAGTGCGGAGACTACCTCCTACAATGAGCAGTTCTTC. This codes for CSAETTSYNEQFF.

Of note for this clonotype: At one end, the junction sequence differs from germline, possibly due to a read error. This chain uses TRBV7-3 with TRBJ2-7, with D possibly TRBD2 on 5 matching bases. The CDR3 loop spans 14 amino acids. CDR1 and CDR2 (germline): SGHTA, FQGTGA. As DNA, the CDR3 is TGTGCCTGCAGCGAGACCGGGATGAGCTACGAGCAGTACTTC. Protein product: CACSETGMSYEQYF. The complete variable domain, with remaining parts taken from reference TRBV7-3 and TRBJ2-7, reads GAGVSQTPSNKVTEKGKYVELRCDPISGHTALYWYRQSLGQGPEFLIYFQGTGAADDSGLPNDRFFAVRPEGSVSTLKIQRTERGDSAVYLCACSETGMSYEQYFGPGTRLTVT.

The chain employs TRBV19 and TRBJ2-7; TRBD1 matches 9 bases. V shed 2 bases, J shed 4 bases, and the junction held 6 bases outside the gene matches. Germline V gives CDR1 LNHDA, CDR2 SQIVND (reference sequence). The CDR3 has 15 amino acids. The CDR3 is CASSILGTGKYEQYF. DNA for the CDR3: TGTGCCAGTAGTATACTCGGGACAGGGAAATACGAGCAGTACTTC.

J is TRBJ2-7 and V is TRBV6-2 or TRBV6-3; a weak D match, TRBD2 (5 bases). V lost 6 bases and J lost 5, with 17 bases in between. The CDR3 is 14 residues long. CDR1 and CDR2 (germline): MNHEY, SVGEGT. The CDR3 reads CASSLLASMDEQYF. For the CDR3, the DNA is TGTGCCAGCAGCCTGTTAGCGTCCATGGACGAGCAGTACTTC.

The chain uses TRBV6-1 and TRBJ1-2; D call uncertain. The CDR3 length is 13 residues. The V end was cut by 6 bases, the J end by 4 bases, with 12 bases between. Germline-derived CDR1 and CDR2 are MNHNS and SASEGT. The CDR3 loop is CASSPWARYGYTF. CDR3 DNA: TGTGCCAGCAGCCCCTGGGCCCGCTATGGCTACACCTTC.

This clonotype has more than one count but fewer than ten. A junction boundary mismatches the germline segment, possibly from a read error. The DNA of the CDR3 is TGTGCCAGCAGCTTACCCCAGGGGCTGAGCGCAGATACGCAGTACTTT. This sequence encodes CASSLPQGLSADTQYF. The chain recombines TRBV7-9 with TRBJ2-3, with D possibly being TRBD1 (6 bases). The CDR3 spans 16 residues. The germline CDR1 and CDR2 sequences are SEHNR and FQNEAQ (reference sequence).

The chain combines TRBV7-9 with TRBJ2-1; the D gene is possibly TRBD2 (6 bases). The length of the CDR3 is 18 residues. Germline V lookup: CDR1 SEHNR, CDR2 FQNEAQ (reference sequence). The ends were cut back, 5 bases at V and 8 bases at J, with 28 bases in the middle. This chain's CDR3 is CASSRTSGRLGGDDEQFF. CDR3 DNA sequence: TGTGCCAGCAGCCGTACCAGCGGACGACTAGGAGGGGATGATGAGCAGTTCTTC.